Given below is one TCR beta chain in context. Its target is not known. The CDR3 extends over 13 amino acids. Germline V gives CDR1 SNHLY, CDR2 FYNNEI. Trimming at V came to 5 bases and at J to 8 bases, leaving 7 bases not matched to a gene. PCR primers comprised 60 Vbeta and 13 Jbeta primers. The repertoire was sequenced with immunoSEQ multiplex PCR; TCRdb's copy has only in-frame clones and lacks some. This specimen shows roughly 140,000 clones; the ten leading clones hold about 0.96%. This sample stems from a study of cytomegalovirus exposure and HLA in healthy donors. Whole-study findings and limits: Immune exposure information comprised only CMV serostatus. Earlier analysis looked at TCR beta V segments, and most were productive about 87% or about 30% of the time. An observed cluster of highly shared sequence variants was recorded as a likely sequencing artifact. There were some public TCRs occurring in many donors, but most TCR sequences were rare.

The sequenced sample consisted of PBMCs. The sequence was obtained from a male donor in good health and CMV-seronegative. The chain recombines TRBV2 with TRBJ1-2; 8 nucleotides align to TRBD1. For the CDR3, the DNA is TGTGCCAGCAGTCCCATAGGACAGGGCGGCTACACCTTC. This encodes CASSPIGQGGYTF.